One and the same sample provided the 28 T cell receptor beta chains below, sequenced in a study of T-cell memory formation after mild COVID-19. TCRdb reanalysed the 5' RACE reads using MiXCR and keeps one entry per CDR3 protein. The table shows some 130,000 distinct CDR3 sequences, with 25% occurring only once. The sequenced material came from PBMCs or a T cell subset sorted from them (not recorded which). The receptors were sampled from an adult woman who had mild COVID-19 (a few samples of this study predate the infection). Cell type and time point are not known.

The chain recombines TRBV6-5 with TRBJ1-4; 7 nucleotides line up with TRBD1. Germline V gives CDR1 MNHEY, CDR2 SVGAGI. The CDR3 spans 14 residues. V was clipped by 6 bases and J by 8 bases; unmatched bases: 9. CDR3 sequence (DNA): TGTGCCAGCAGCATCAGGGGGGTCGGGGAAAAACTGTTTTTT. Protein sequence: CASSIRGVGEKLFF.

The chain recombines TRBV29-1 with TRBJ2-7; D gene unclear. Germline loops: CDR1 SQVTM, CDR2 ANQGSEA. V was clipped by 0 bases and J by 1 base, with 10 bases between them. There are 14 residues in the CDR3. CDR3 region: CSVEEPGKSYEQYF. CDR3 DNA: TGCAGCGTTGAAGAACCAGGCAAATCCTACGAGCAGTACTTC.

This chain links TRBV20-1 with TRBJ1-1; TRBD1 might be the D (6 bases). CDR3 length: 15 residues. The V and J ends lost 0 bases and 0 bases respectively, with 11 bases between them. Germline loops: CDR1 DFQATT, CDR2 SNEGSKA (reference sequence). The DNA for the CDR3 is TGCAGTGCTAGAGACCCTTGGGACATGAACACTGAAGCTTTCTTT. Translated, it gives CSARDPWDMNTEAFF.

This clonotype was picked up a small number of times. V gene TRBV12-3 or TRBV12-4 combines with J gene TRBJ1-1; D remains ambiguous. The CDR3 is made up of 14 amino acids. Trimming stripped 3 bases from V and 1 base from J, with 9 bases between. CDR3 DNA sequence: TGTGCCAGCAGTTTTTGGGTAGGGAACACTGAAGCTTTCTTT. Encoded protein: CASSFWVGNTEAFF.

The chain links TRBV12-3 or TRBV12-4 to TRBJ1-1; 7 nucleotides align to TRBD1. With V trimmed by 1 base and J by 1 base, 9 bases remained unmatched. This CDR3 region has 17 residues. CDR3 amino acids: CASSLVAIGTANTEAFF. CDR3 coding DNA: TGTGCCAGCAGTTTAGTGGCCATCGGGACAGCGAACACTGAAGCTTTCTTT.

This clonotype was seen a few times. This chain joins TRBV5-5 and TRBJ2-3, with no clear D. Germline V gene sequence: CDR1 SGHKS, CDR2 YYEKEE (reference sequence). This CDR3 has 16 residues. V was trimmed by 5 bases and J by 6 bases, leaving 22 bases between them. The CDR3 is CASRPRATPSADTQYF. CDR3 coding DNA: TGTGCCAGCAGACCCCGCGCGACACCATCAGCCGATACGCAGTATTTT.

This chain uses TRBV5-6 with TRBJ1-2; 7 nucleotides agree with TRBD1. CDR3 size: 13 residues. The trim removed 1 base at V and 8 bases at J, leaving 5 bases unmatched. In germline, CDR1 is SGHDT, CDR2 YYEEEE. CDR3 sequence reads: CASSLSQGDGYTF. Here the CDR3 DNA reads TGTGCCAGCAGCTTGAGTCAGGGGGACGGCTACACCTTC.

The V gene is TRBV9, the J gene TRBJ2-1; TRBD2 aligns across 9 bases. The CDR3 is 16 residues long. Germline trimming cut 4 bases from V and 0 bases from J; bases unmatched to any gene: 5. CDR1 is SGDLS and CDR2 is YYNGEE in the germline V gene. In DNA form, the CDR3 reads TGTGCCAGCAGCACCCAAGCGGGAGGCTCCTACAATGAGCAGTTCTTC. Translated: CASSTQAGGSYNEQFF.

J is TRBJ1-2 and V is TRBV13; TRBD1 might be the D (6 bases). V lost 4 bases and J 4 bases, leaving 13 bases between the germline ends. Germline values: CDR1 PRHDT, CDR2 FYEKMQ (reference sequence). The CDR3 covers 14 residues. The CDR3 DNA sequence: TGTGCCAGCAGCTCGGACAGAGCGGTCTATGGCTACACCTTC. As protein: CASSSDRAVYGYTF. Full variable domain (remainder filled in from reference TRBV13 and TRBJ1-2): AAGVIQSPRHLIKEKRETATLKCYPIPRHDTVYWYQQGPGQDPQFLISFYEKMQSDKGSIPDRFSAQQFSDYHSELNMSSLELGDSALYFCASSSDRAVYGYTFGSGTRLTVV.

Only a few counts were recorded for this clonotype. Written as DNA, the CDR3 is TGTGCCAGCAGCCCCAACGTCTACGAGCAGTACTTC. Translated, it gives CASSPNVYEQYF. The chain joins TRBV7-9 to TRBJ2-7, with D unclear. With 5 bases removed from V and 3 bases from J, the gap between germline ends came to 8 bases. Germline values: CDR1 SEHNR, CDR2 FQNEAQ (reference sequence). This CDR3 is 12 amino acids long.

The rearrangement joins TRBV4-3 to TRBJ2-7, with TRBD1 matching 7 bases. V shed 3 bases and J 0 bases; nucleotides not matched to a gene: 5. In germline, CDR1 is LGHNA, CDR2 YSLEER. The length of the CDR3 is 15 residues. For the CDR3, the DNA is TGCGCCAGCAGCCAGGATCGGGACAGCTCCTACGAGCAGTACTTC. Its protein product is CASSQDRDSSYEQYF.

The chain combines TRBV12-3 or TRBV12-4 with TRBJ1-5, with D unclear. The CDR3 is made up of 14 amino acids. Trimming cost V 3 bases and J 0 bases, with 6 bases left between them. In DNA, the CDR3 is TGTGCCAGCAGTTTGTACAGTAGCAATCAGCCCCAGCATTTT. It is translated as CASSLYSSNQPQHF.

V and J are TRBV5-1 and TRBJ2-7, with 7 positions matching TRBD1. CDR3 length: 15 amino acids. V trimming: 4 bases; J trimming: 4 bases; junction bases outside the gene matches: 11. Germline V gives CDR1 SGHRS, CDR2 YFSETQ. CDR3 DNA sequence: TGCGCCAGCAGCACCCCCGAGACAGGGCGGTACGAGCAGTACTTC. Encoded protein: CASSTPETGRYEQYF.

This clonotype showed up just a few times. The J gene is TRBJ2-2, the V gene TRBV20-1; D uncertain. Trimming shortened V by 0 bases and J by 7 bases, and 3 bases separated the two germline ends. Germline CDR1 reads DFQATT; CDR2 reads SNEGSKA (reference sequence). The CDR3 spans 11 residues. The CDR3 is CSARDNGELFF. Written as DNA, the CDR3 is TGCAGTGCTAGAGACAACGGGGAGCTGTTTTTT.

V is TRBV30 and J is TRBJ1-5; D perhaps matches TRBD1 (5 bases). Germline CDR1 is GTSNPN and CDR2 is SVGIG (reference sequence). V lost 0 bases, J lost 6 bases, and 12 bases lay in between. The CDR3 loop spans 14 amino acids. The CDR3 reads CAWSVGQGPQPQHF. The DNA of the CDR3 is TGTGCCTGGAGTGTTGGGCAGGGTCCTCAGCCCCAGCATTTT.

The chain uses TRBV24-1 and TRBJ2-7, with D possibly being TRBD1 or TRBD2 (5 bases each). The CDR3 sequence is 15 residues long. CDR1 is KGHDR, CDR2 SFDVKD, per germline. The V gene lost 3 bases and the J gene lost 0 bases, with 11 bases spanning the gap. CDR3 loop: CATSDPGRSSYEQYF. The CDR3 nucleotides read TGTGCCACCAGTGATCCGGGGCGCAGCTCCTACGAGCAGTACTTC.

The V call is TRBV4-3, the J call TRBJ2-7; tentative D call: TRBD2 (6 bases). Germline V CDR1 and CDR2: LGHNA, YSLEER. The length of the CDR3 is 16 residues. With 3 bases removed from V and 1 base from J, the gap between germline ends came to 16 bases. The CDR3 is CASSHSGTEGSYEQYF. In DNA form, the CDR3 reads TGCGCCAGCAGCCATTCCGGGACGGAGGGGTCCTACGAGCAGTACTTC.

The sample holds a few counts of this clonotype. The CDR3 nucleotides read TGTGCCAGCAGCTTATGGAACCGGGACCCACTAGGGTATGGCTACACCTTC. Its translation: CASSLWNRDPLGYGYTF. The rearrangement links TRBV7-9 to TRBJ1-2, with D possibly TRBD1 on 5 matching bases. CDR3 length: 17 amino acids. Per the germline V gene, CDR1 is SEHNR and CDR2 is FQNEAQ (reference sequence). V was pared by 2 bases and J by 5 bases, with 21 bases between.

The chain couples TRBV9 to TRBJ2-4; weak D call: TRBD1 (5 bases). The V end lost 0 bases, the J end lost 0 bases, and 7 bases lay between the germline ends. This CDR3 has 15 residues. Germline CDR1 and CDR2: SGDLS and YYNGEE. This CDR3 reads CASSVEGEAKNIQYF. The CDR3 DNA sequence: TGTGCCAGCAGCGTAGAAGGGGAAGCCAAAAACATTCAGTACTTC. Variable domain in full (rest from reference TRBV9 and TRBJ2-4): DSGVTQTPKHLITATGQRVTLRCSPRSGDLSVYWYQQSLDQGLQFLIQYYNGEERAKGNILERFSAQQFPDLHSELNLSSLELGDSALYFCASSVEGEAKNIQYFGAGTRLSVL.

The chain is built from TRBV7-9 and TRBJ1-4; 9 bases line up with TRBD1. The CDR3 extends over 15 amino acids. Germline V gene lookup returns CDR1 SEHNR and CDR2 FQNEAQ (reference sequence). Losses at the gene ends were 5 bases for V and 8 bases for J; bases not matched to a gene: 9. CDR3: CASSPRDRAREKLFF. The CDR3 DNA reads TGTGCCAGCAGCCCCCGGGACAGGGCACGAGAAAAACTGTTTTTT.

The chain uses TRBV9 and TRBJ2-3; TRBD1 matches at 8 bases. Unmatched junction bases numbered 3, after V lost 3 bases and J lost 6 bases. CDR3 length: 13 residues. The germline V gene has CDR1 SGDLS and CDR2 YYNGEE. The CDR3 reads CASSAGGDDTQYF. In DNA, the CDR3 is TGTGCCAGCAGCGCAGGGGGCGACGATACGCAGTATTTT.

The J gene is TRBJ2-1, the V gene TRBV7-9, with 9 nucleotides matching TRBD2. There are 17 residues in the CDR3. Looked up from germline, CDR1 is SEHNR and CDR2 is FQNEAQ (reference sequence). The V gene end was trimmed by 0 bases and the J gene end by 4 bases; junction bases not matched to a gene: 7. The CDR3 reads CASSLAGSGGHYNEQFF. The CDR3 DNA follows: TGTGCCAGCAGCTTAGCAGGTAGCGGGGGCCATTACAATGAGCAGTTCTTC.

This clonotype was detected a few times. The gene calls are TRBV27 and TRBJ2-2; 11 bases match TRBD2. Losses at the gene ends were 3 bases for V and 4 bases for J; bases not matched to a gene: 1. The CDR3 loop spans 15 amino acids. Per germline, CDR1 MNHEY and CDR2 SMNVEV (reference sequence). The CDR3 region has the DNA TGTGCCAGCAGTTTTAGCGGGGGGGTCACCGGGGAGCTGTTTTTT. This codes for CASSFSGGVTGELFF.

This clonotype was counted only a few times. The chain is built from TRBV7-6 and TRBJ2-1, with 10 bases lining up with TRBD2. Trimming at V came to 5 bases and at J to 7 bases, leaving 11 bases not matched to a gene. This CDR3 comprises 16 residues. Germline-derived CDR1 and CDR2 are SGHVS and FNYEAQ. CDR3: CASSKAGGRSWNEQFF. The CDR3 nucleotides are TGTGCCAGCAGCAAAGCGGGAGGGAGGTCATGGAATGAGCAGTTCTTC.

This clonotype was found a few times. V usage is TRBV5-6 and J usage is TRBJ2-5, with D hard to call. Deletions cut 3 bases from V and 5 bases from J, with 11 bases between. The CDR3 has 13 amino acids. In germline, CDR1 is SGHDT, CDR2 YYEEEE. CDR3 sequence: CASSSHGWETQYF. DNA of the CDR3: TGTGCCAGCAGCTCCCATGGGTGGGAGACCCAGTACTTC. The complete variable domain, with remaining parts taken from reference TRBV5-6 and TRBJ2-5, reads DAGVTQSPTHLIKTRGQQVTLRCSPKSGHDTVSWYQQALGQGPQFIFQYYEEEERQRGNFPDRFSGHQFPNYSSELNVNALLLGDSALYLCASSSHGWETQYFGPGTRLLVL.

This chain links TRBV12-3 or TRBV12-4 with TRBJ2-7; perhaps D is TRBD1 or TRBD2 (5 bases each). V lost 3 bases and J 0 bases, leaving 9 bases between the germline ends. The CDR3 sequence is 14 residues long. This chain's CDR3 is CASSLGTSSYEQYF. CDR3 sequence (DNA): TGTGCCAGCAGTTTGGGGACGAGCTCCTACGAGCAGTACTTC.

This clonotype was observed a few times. The genes are TRBV9 and TRBJ1-6; 8 positions agree with TRBD1. The CDR3 is 14 residues long. Looked up from germline, CDR1 is SGDLS and CDR2 is YYNGEE. The trim removed 4 bases at V and 8 bases at J, leaving 5 bases unmatched. The CDR3: CASSPRTGYSPLHF. The CDR3 coding sequence is TGTGCCAGCAGCCCACGGACAGGGTATTCACCCCTCCACTTT.

The chain recombines TRBV30 with TRBJ2-7; the D is unclear. The ends were cut back, 8 bases at V and 0 bases at J, with 11 bases in the middle. Germline CDR1 GTSNPN, CDR2 SVGIG (reference sequence). The CDR3 has 12 residues. CDR3 sequence (DNA): TGTGCCGGTTCAGGTACCTCCTACGAGCAGTACTTC. Translation gives CAGSGTSYEQYF.